The 12 T cell receptor beta chains below all came from one sample that was sequenced in a study of breast tumors, draining lymph nodes, adjacent tissues. Samples came from axillary lymph nodes draining the breast cancer. TCRdb recomputed calls from the multiplex PCR reads with MiXCR, one row per CDR3 protein. This table has approximately 130,000 distinct CDR3 sequences, 20% to 25% appearing once. Material: axillary lymph node tissue. These receptors were obtained from a female donor with breast cancer. Some clones in this sample may be carry-over from other donors' samples.

This clonotype was counted many times. The chain couples TRBV5-6 to TRBJ2-1; D gene unclear. The CDR3 extends over 11 amino acids. The germline CDR1 and CDR2 sequences are SGHDT and YYEEEE. The V end lost 0 bases, the J end lost 12 bases, and 7 bases lay between the germline ends. DNA of the CDR3: TGTGCCAGCAGCTTGGGAAAGAGGCAGTTCTTC. Translation: CASSLGKRQFF.

CDR3 coding DNA: TGTGCCAGCAGTTACGAGGCGGGCACTAATGAAAAACTGTTTTTT. Amino acid sequence: CASSYEAGTNEKLFF. The chain recombines TRBV6-5 with TRBJ1-4; no definite D call. The germline V gene has CDR1 MNHEY and CDR2 SVGAGI. The CDR3 covers 15 residues. V shed 2 bases and J shed 2 bases, with 9 bases lying between them.

This clonotype was observed many times. The V gene is TRBV6-5, the J gene TRBJ1-4, with unresolved D. Trimming left V 0 bases short and J 8 bases short, with 10 bases between. The CDR3 is 14 amino acids. Looked up from germline, CDR1 is MNHEY and CDR2 is SVGAGI. CDR3 nucleotide sequence: TGTGCCAGCAGTTACTCGACCGGTGGGGAAAAACTGTTTTTT. Translating gives CASSYSTGGEKLFF.

The sample holds one count of this clonotype. Given a much more abundant clone one base away, this may be a read error. The J gene is TRBJ2-1, the V gene TRBV9; possibly TRBD2 for D (7 bases). Germline loops: CDR1 SGDLS, CDR2 YYNGEE. The CDR3 sequence is 15 residues long. CDR3 sequence: CASSRGGEPYSEQFF. The CDR3, as DNA: TGTGCCAGCAGCAGAGGGGGGGAACCTTACAGTGAGCAGTTCTTC.

This clonotype occurred many times. The chain is built from TRBV12-3 or TRBV12-4 and TRBJ1-2; tentative D call: TRBD1 (5 bases). Trimming pared 7 bases from V and 8 bases from J, leaving 20 bases between. The CDR3 is 14 residues long. The CDR3 nucleotides read TGTGCCAGCACCCCCCCCGGACATCTGGGAGGCTACACCTTC. It encodes CASTPPGHLGGYTF.

This clonotype was observed many times. The rearrangement links TRBV19 to TRBJ2-2; D is unresolved. Germline CDR1 reads LNHDA; CDR2 reads SQIVND (reference sequence). The V and J ends lost 4 bases and 8 bases respectively, with 11 bases between them. The CDR3 is 13 amino acids. The CDR3 protein is CASSSRPLGELFF. The CDR3 DNA is TGTGCCAGTAGTAGCCGTCCGTTAGGGGAGCTGTTTTTT.

This clonotype has just one count. The chain combines TRBV7-9 with TRBJ2-5; D unclear. Germline CDR1 reads SEHNR; CDR2 reads FQNEAQ (reference sequence). V was shortened by 4 bases and J by 3 bases, with 6 bases between the two germline ends. The length of the CDR3 is 12 residues. CDR3 amino acids: CASSYPEETQYF. The CDR3 DNA sequence: TGTGCCAGCAGCTATCCAGAAGAGACCCAGTACTTC.

The chain has TRBV5-1 and TRBJ1-2, with a weak D call TRBD1 (5 bases). The CDR3 extends over 23 amino acids. Germline values: CDR1 SGHRS, CDR2 YFSETQ. Trimming shortened V by 0 bases and J by 2 bases, and 35 bases separated the two germline ends. This chain's CDR3 is CASSLASGPIPVEAEGRNYGYTF. CDR3 in DNA: TGCGCCAGCAGCTTGGCCTCCGGACCCATTCCTGTTGAGGCTGAGGGGCGAAACTATGGCTACACCTTC.

Ten or more counts support this clonotype. The junction does not match germline at one end; this may be a read error. J is TRBJ2-5 and V is TRBV7-7; no clear D. This CDR3 has 13 residues. Germline V gene data show CDR1 as SSHAT and CDR2 as FNYEAQ (reference sequence). This chain's CDR3 is CASSLYLQETQYF. The CDR3 DNA sequence: TGTGCTAGCAGCTTATATCTGCAAGAGACCCAGTACTTC.

As concerns this clonotype: The junction and the germline gene differ at one end; a read error may be behind it. The J gene is TRBJ2-2, the V gene TRBV30; the D gene is possibly TRBD2 (6 bases). This CDR3 contains 14 residues. CDR1 is GTSNPN, CDR2 SVGIG, per germline (reference sequence). The CDR3 here is CAWSGLLNTGGLFF. CDR3 in DNA: TGTGCCTGGAGCGGGCTTTTAAACACCGGGGGGCTGTTTTTT.

This clonotype was seen repeatedly, ten times or more. The genes are TRBV11-2 and TRBJ2-7; 8 bases are shared with TRBD1. The germline V gene encodes CDR1 SGHAT and CDR2 FQNNGV. V trimming: 1 base; J trimming: 2 bases; junction bases outside the gene matches: 7. CDR3 length: 16 amino acids. The CDR3 region has the DNA TGTGCCAGCAGCTTAGCCGGACAGGGAGTCGCCTACGAGCAGTACTTC. Translated: CASSLAGQGVAYEQYF.

The chain employs TRBV5-1 and TRBJ1-1, with TRBD1 identical over 7 bases. Germline trimming cut 4 bases from V and 1 base from J; bases unmatched to any gene: 7. The CDR3 runs to 15 residues. The germline gives CDR1 SGHRS, CDR2 YFSETQ. In DNA, the CDR3 is TGCGCCAGCAGCCCGTATGACAGGGAGAACACTGAAGCTTTCTTT. Its protein is CASSPYDRENTEAFF. Supplemented by reference TRBV5-1 and TRBJ1-1, the full variable domain reads KAGVTQTPRYLIKTRGQQVTLSCSPISGHRSVSWYQQTPGQGLQFLFEYFSETQRNKGNFPGRFSGRQFSNSRSEMNVSTLELGDSALYLCASSPYDRENTEAFFGQGTRLTVV.